These T cell receptor beta chains were read from a single sample in a study of T cells in localized non-small cell lung cancer. Measured with immunoSEQ multiplex PCR; TCRdb has only the in-frame clones, and not every one. The profile shows roughly 21,000 clones, about nine tenths of them singletons. Sequenced material: peripheral blood, taken before any cancer treatment. Receptor source: a woman aged 40 to 75 with stage I lung adenocarcinoma. Each CDR3 is given without its conserved first and last residue.

>TRBV28|TRBJ1-2
ASTSMGGIRRGGYT
>TRBV10-2|TRBJ1-1
ASNLQGATEAF
>TRBV29-1|TRBJ2-5
SVELPLMTQY
>TRBV30|TRBJ2-7
AWTSGYEQY
>TRBV18|TRBJ1-2
ASSQDIQEFGGYT
>TRBV11-2|TRBJ1-5
ASSLEATQPQH
>TRBV27|TRBJ2-7
ASRGGPLYEQY
>TRBV10-3|TRBJ2-5
AIRQGAQETQY
>TRBV16|TRBJ2-7
ASSPWGQTYEQY
>TRBV18|TRBJ2-1
ASSPWGALAGSNEQF
>TRBV18|TRBJ1-1
ASSKLQGVTEAF
>TRBV25-1|TRBJ2-1
ASIGLAGDLF
>TRBV7-9|TRBJ2-5
ASSSSVRVWSEETQY
>TRBV5-3|TRBJ1-1
ARSLGGTGTRGTEAF
>TRBV7-2|TRBJ1-1
ASRYTGVARAF